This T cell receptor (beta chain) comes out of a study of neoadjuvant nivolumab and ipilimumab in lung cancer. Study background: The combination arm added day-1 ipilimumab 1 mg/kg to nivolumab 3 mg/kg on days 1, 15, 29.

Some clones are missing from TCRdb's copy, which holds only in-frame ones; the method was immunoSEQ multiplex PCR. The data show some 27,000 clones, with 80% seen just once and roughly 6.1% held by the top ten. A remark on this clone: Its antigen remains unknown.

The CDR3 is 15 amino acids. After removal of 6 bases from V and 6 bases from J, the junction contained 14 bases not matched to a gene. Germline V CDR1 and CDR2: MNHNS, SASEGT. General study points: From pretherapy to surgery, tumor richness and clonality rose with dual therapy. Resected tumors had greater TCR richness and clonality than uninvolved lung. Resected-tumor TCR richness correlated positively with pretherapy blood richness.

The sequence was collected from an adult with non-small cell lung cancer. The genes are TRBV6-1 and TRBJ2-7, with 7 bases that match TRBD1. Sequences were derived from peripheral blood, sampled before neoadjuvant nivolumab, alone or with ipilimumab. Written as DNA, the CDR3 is TGTGCCAGCAGGTTTAACCGGGACAGTTGGACCGAGCAGTACTTC. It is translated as CASRFNRDSWTEQYF.